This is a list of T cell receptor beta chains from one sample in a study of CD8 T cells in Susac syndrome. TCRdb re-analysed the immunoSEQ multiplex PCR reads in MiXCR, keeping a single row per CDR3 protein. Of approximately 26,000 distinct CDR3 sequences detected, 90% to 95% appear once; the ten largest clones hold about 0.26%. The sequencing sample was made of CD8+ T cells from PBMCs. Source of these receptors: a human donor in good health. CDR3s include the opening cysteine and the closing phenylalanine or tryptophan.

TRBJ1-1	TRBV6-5	CASSFNSEAFF
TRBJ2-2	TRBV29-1	CSVTSTGANTGELFF
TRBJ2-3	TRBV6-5	CASRSGGHTDTQYF
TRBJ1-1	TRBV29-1	CSVEGGLGRSLMNTEAFF
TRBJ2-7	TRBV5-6	CASSSRNPSSYEQYF
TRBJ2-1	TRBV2	CASSIGQFQFF
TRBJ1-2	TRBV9	CASSGLTGGPSF
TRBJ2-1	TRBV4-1	CASSQEGYVNEQFF
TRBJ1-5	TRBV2	CASSPTGAGQPQHF
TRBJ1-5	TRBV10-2	CASSESEVEPQHF